The 21 T cell receptor beta chains below come from one sample, sequenced in a study of blood T cell repertoires in COVID-19. The method was immunoSEQ multiplex PCR; TCRdb's version includes in-frame clones alone and lacks a portion of them. The table includes roughly 220,000 clones, about 88% detected once. The sequencing input was peripheral blood. These receptors originate from a man aged 50 or older who had recovered from COVID-19.

The chain has TRBV18 and TRBJ1-1; D gene ambiguous. Trimming cost V 2 bases and J 5 bases, with 18 bases left between them. Germline lookup yields CDR1 KGHSH and CDR2 LQKENI. CDR3 length: 16 amino acids. This CDR3 is CASSPTPHTTGTEAFF. CDR3 bases: TGTGCCAGCTCACCAACCCCCCACACGACTGGAACTGAAGCTTTCTTT.

The V call is TRBV28, the J call TRBJ2-3, with 16 bases that match TRBD2. The CDR3 length is 17 residues. The trim removed 5 bases at V and 5 bases at J, leaving 7 bases unmatched. CDR1 is MDHEN and CDR2 is SYDVKM in the germline V gene. The CDR3 coding sequence is TGTGCCAGCAGTGGCGGGACTAGCGGGAGGGCTATAGATACGCAGTATTTT. Its translation: CASSGGTSGRAIDTQYF.

The rearrangement joins TRBV28 to TRBJ1-1, with D possibly being TRBD1 (6 bases). Germline values: CDR1 MDHEN, CDR2 SYDVKM. The CDR3 loop spans 15 amino acids. V was clipped by 2 bases and J by 0 bases, with 10 bases between them. The CDR3 spells CASSLQGTMNTEAFF. The CDR3, as DNA: TGTGCCAGCAGTTTACAGGGGACAATGAACACTGAAGCTTTCTTT.

The chain employs TRBV3-1 (or the pseudogene TRBV3-2) and TRBJ2-1; tentatively, D is TRBD2 (5 bases). This CDR3 has 13 residues. Germline-derived CDR1 and CDR2 are LGHDT and YNNKEL (reference sequence). The ends were cut back, 8 bases at V and 10 bases at J, with 18 bases in the middle. CDR3 sequence (DNA): TGTGCCAGCGGACGGACTCAACCATGGGAGCAGTTCTTC. Amino acid sequence: CASGRTQPWEQFF.

This sequence joins TRBV5-1 and TRBJ2-7; 9 nucleotides align to TRBD2. J gave up 2 bases and V 5 bases, and 5 bases lay outside the gene matches. The CDR3 spans 14 residues. Germline CDR1 is SGHRS and CDR2 is YFSETQ. Here the CDR3 DNA reads TGCGCCAGCAGATGGCGGGAGGGCCCCTACGAGCAGTACTTC. This sequence encodes CASRWREGPYEQYF.

This chain links TRBV7-2 with TRBJ1-5; 7 bases line up with TRBD1. J was trimmed by 10 bases and V by 5 bases; bases with no gene match: 14. The CDR3 runs 15 residues. From germline, CDR1 is SGHTA and CDR2 FQGNSA. The DNA for the CDR3 is TGTGCCAGCAGCCGTTGGACAGGTCATTTTCGACCCCAGCATTTT. Translated: CASSRWTGHFRPQHF.

Note on this clone: A junction boundary mismatches the germline segment, possibly from a read error. The chain recombines TRBV10-3 with TRBJ2-7, with 12 nucleotides matching TRBD2. This CDR3 is built from 14 residues. Germline assignment: CDR1 ENHRY and CDR2 SYGVKD. This CDR3 is CASQGLAGGGERYF. CDR3 in DNA: TGTGCCTCCCAGGGGCTAGCGGGAGGGGGCGAGCGGTACTTC.

J is TRBJ2-7 and V is TRBV6-5; 8 bases are shared with TRBD2. This CDR3 spans 14 amino acids. J lost 3 bases, V lost 5 bases, and 6 bases had no gene match. CDR1 is MNHEY, CDR2 SVGAGI, per germline. The CDR3 here is CASSTGLAGYEQYF. In DNA form, the CDR3 reads TGTGCCAGCAGTACTGGACTAGCTGGCTACGAGCAGTACTTC.

This CDR3 reads CASSPSTGNQPQHF. The CDR3 nucleotides are TGTGCCAGCTCACCTTCGACAGGCAATCAGCCCCAGCATTTT. This sequence joins TRBV18 and TRBJ1-5; possible D gene TRBD1, 5 bases. This CDR3 has 14 residues. Germline V gene data show CDR1 as KGHSH and CDR2 as LQKENI. Trimming pared 3 bases from V and 2 bases from J, leaving 8 bases between.

This clone has just a few counts. The V call is TRBV19, the J call TRBJ1-2; tentatively, D is TRBD1 (5 bases). The V end lost 4 bases, the J end lost 2 bases, and 14 bases lay between the germline ends. This CDR3 contains 15 residues. Germline CDR1 reads LNHDA; CDR2 reads SQIVND (reference sequence). CDR3: CASSNPGGVNYGYTF. DNA for the CDR3: TGTGCCAGTAGTAACCCCGGGGGGGTGAACTATGGCTACACCTTC.

This clone was seen more than once but under ten times. The chain combines TRBV14 with TRBJ2-7; D gene unclear. Germline CDR1 reads SGHDN; CDR2 reads FVKESK. This CDR3 has 13 amino acids. V dropped 5 bases and J dropped 7 bases, with 15 bases sitting between them. CDR3 sequence (DNA): TGTGCCAGCAGCGATCGCCTCGGTTGGGAGCAGTACTTC. This gives the protein CASSDRLGWEQYF.

J is TRBJ2-7 and V is TRBV5-5; TRBD1 aligns across 10 bases. The V and J ends lost 4 bases and 3 bases, in that order; junction bases with no gene match: 4. Per germline, CDR1 SGHKS and CDR2 YYEKEE (reference sequence). The CDR3 runs 14 residues. The CDR3 loop reads CASSLGTGVYEQYF. In DNA form, the CDR3 reads TGTGCCAGCAGCCTCGGGACAGGGGTCTACGAGCAGTACTTC.

This chain uses TRBV9 with TRBJ1-4; D is undetermined. The CDR3 sequence is 15 residues long. V dropped 0 bases and J dropped 3 bases, with 9 bases sitting between them. Germline V gene lookup returns CDR1 SGDLS and CDR2 YYNGEE. The CDR3 region has the DNA TGTGCCAGCAGCGTAGGGAGGATTGCTAATGAAAAACTGTTTTTT. Its translation: CASSVGRIANEKLFF.

The rearrangement links TRBV24-1 to TRBJ2-2, with 11 bases fitting TRBD2. Per germline, CDR1 KGHDR and CDR2 SFDVKD. The CDR3 totals 21 residues. The ends lost 4 bases at V and 0 bases at J; junction bases unmatched: 15. CDR3 loop: CATSDVLGLAGGLSNTGELFF. The CDR3 DNA is TGTGCCACCAGTGACGTTTTGGGGCTAGCGGGAGGCCTTTCGAACACCGGGGAGCTGTTTTTT.

V usage is TRBV29-1 and J usage is TRBJ1-1, with 10 bases aligning to TRBD1. Per germline, CDR1 SQVTM and CDR2 ANQGSEA. Trimming at V came to 4 bases and at J to 0 bases, leaving 5 bases not matched to a gene. This CDR3 region has 15 residues. The DNA of the CDR3 is TGCAGCGTTGGGGGGGACAGGGGATTGAACACTGAAGCTTTCTTT. Translating gives CSVGGDRGLNTEAFF.

The V gene is TRBV6-5, the J gene TRBJ1-6; possible D gene TRBD1, 5 bases. Germline CDR1 and CDR2: MNHEY and SVGAGI. V lost 2 bases and J lost 5, with 13 bases in between. The CDR3 is made up of 16 amino acids. In nucleotides, the CDR3 is TGTGCCAGCAGTTACCAGGGCTTTAATAATAATTCACCCCTCCACTTT. This codes for CASSYQGFNNNSPLHF.

The chain uses TRBV28 and TRBJ2-1; TRBD2 aligns across 16 bases. Trimming removed 6 bases from V and 7 bases from J; junction bases left unmatched: 3. The CDR3 covers 15 residues. Germline CDR1 is MDHEN and CDR2 is SYDVKM. CDR3 residues: CASRLGLAGGNEQFF. The CDR3 region has the DNA TGTGCCAGCAGACTGGGACTAGCGGGAGGGAATGAGCAGTTCTTC.

This clone was recorded only once. The rearrangement uses TRBV4-1 and TRBJ1-1; 8 bases map to TRBD1. V shed 2 bases and J 7 bases; nucleotides not matched to a gene: 9. CDR3 length: 15 amino acids. Germline CDR1 is MGHRA and CDR2 is YSYEKL. CDR3 in amino acids: CASSQSVRGRVEAFF. As DNA, the CDR3 is TGCGCCAGCAGCCAAAGCGTCAGGGGGCGGGTTGAAGCTTTCTTT.

The chain couples TRBV21-1 to TRBJ2-4; TRBD1, the table's D call, lacks a check against the DNA. TRBV21-1 is deemed a pseudogene. This CDR3 spans 16 amino acids. Here the CDR3 reads CASSKWRTGVQNIQYF. The CDR3 nucleotides read TGTGCCAGCAGCAAATGGAGGACAGGGGTCCAAAACATTCAGTACTTC.

The chain uses TRBV5-8 and TRBJ2-6, with TRBD2 as a possible D gene (5 bases). V was cut by 3 bases and J by 1 base, with 14 bases left in between. The CDR3 length is 17 residues. Germline-derived CDR1 and CDR2 are SGHTS and YDEGEE. The CDR3 nucleotides are TGTGCCAGCAGCTGGGGTGGACTTCTATCTGGGGCCAACGTCCTGACTTTC. This codes for CASSWGGLLSGANVLTF.

The chain uses TRBV7-9 and TRBJ2-3; possible D gene TRBD2, 6 bases. Germline lookup yields CDR1 SEHNR and CDR2 FQNEAQ (reference sequence). This CDR3 is 15 amino acids long. V lost 3 bases and J 1 base, leaving 11 bases between the germline ends. The CDR3 DNA is TGTGCCAGCAGCTTGGTAGCGGTGGGCACAGATACGCAGTATTTT. Translated, it gives CASSLVAVGTDTQYF.